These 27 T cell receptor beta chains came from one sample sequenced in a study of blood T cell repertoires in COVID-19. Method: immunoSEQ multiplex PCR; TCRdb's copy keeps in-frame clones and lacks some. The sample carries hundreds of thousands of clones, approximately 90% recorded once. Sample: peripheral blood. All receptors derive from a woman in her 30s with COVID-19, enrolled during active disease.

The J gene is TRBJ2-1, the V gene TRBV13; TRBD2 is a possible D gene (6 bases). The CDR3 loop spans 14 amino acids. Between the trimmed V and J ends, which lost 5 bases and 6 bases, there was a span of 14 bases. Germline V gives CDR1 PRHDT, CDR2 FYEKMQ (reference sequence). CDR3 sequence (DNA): TGTGCCAGCAGCCCCCGGGAGACGGTCAATGAGCAGTTCTTC. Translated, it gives CASSPRETVNEQFF.

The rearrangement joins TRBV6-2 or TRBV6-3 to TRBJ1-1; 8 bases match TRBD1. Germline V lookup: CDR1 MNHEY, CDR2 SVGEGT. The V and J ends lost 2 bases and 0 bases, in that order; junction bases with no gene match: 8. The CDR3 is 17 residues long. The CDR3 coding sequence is TGTGCCAGCAGTTACGTCCCTGGGACAGGTGTGAACACTGAAGCTTTCTTT. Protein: CASSYVPGTGVNTEAFF.

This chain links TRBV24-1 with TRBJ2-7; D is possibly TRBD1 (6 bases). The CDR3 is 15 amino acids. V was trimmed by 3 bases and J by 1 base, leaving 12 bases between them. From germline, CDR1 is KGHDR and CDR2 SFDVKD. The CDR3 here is CATSDLWTDSYEQYF. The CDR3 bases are TGTGCCACCAGTGATCTATGGACAGATTCCTACGAGCAGTACTTC.

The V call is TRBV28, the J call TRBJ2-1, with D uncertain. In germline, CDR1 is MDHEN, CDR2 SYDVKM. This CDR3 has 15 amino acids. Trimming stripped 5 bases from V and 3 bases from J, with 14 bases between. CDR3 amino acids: CASSKKTYYYNEQFF. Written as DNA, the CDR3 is TGTGCCAGCAGTAAGAAGACCTACTACTACAATGAGCAGTTCTTC. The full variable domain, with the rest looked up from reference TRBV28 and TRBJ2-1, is DVKVTQSSRYLVKRTGEKVFLECVQDMDHENMFWYRQDPGLGLRLIYFSYDVKMKEKGDIPEGYSVSREKKERFSLILESASTNQTSMYLCASSKKTYYYNEQFFGPGTRLTVL.

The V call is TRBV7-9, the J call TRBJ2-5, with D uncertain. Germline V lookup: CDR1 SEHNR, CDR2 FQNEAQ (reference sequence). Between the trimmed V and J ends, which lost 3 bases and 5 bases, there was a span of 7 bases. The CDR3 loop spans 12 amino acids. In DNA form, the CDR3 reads TGTGCCAGCAGCTTGTCCGGTGAGACCCAGTACTTC. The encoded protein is CASSLSGETQYF.

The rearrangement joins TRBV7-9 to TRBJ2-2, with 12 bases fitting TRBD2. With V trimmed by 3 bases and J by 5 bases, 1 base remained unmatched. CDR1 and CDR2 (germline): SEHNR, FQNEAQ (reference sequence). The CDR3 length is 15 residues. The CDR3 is CASSLGTSGTGELFF. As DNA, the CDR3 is TGTGCCAGCAGCTTGGGGACTAGCGGGACCGGGGAGCTGTTTTTT. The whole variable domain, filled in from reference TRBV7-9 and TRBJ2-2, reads DTGVSQNPRHKITKRGQNVTFRCDPISEHNRLYWYRQTLGQGPEFLTYFQNEAQLEKSRLLSDRFSAERPKGSFSTLEIQRTEQGDSAMYLCASSLGTSGTGELFFGEGSRLTVL.

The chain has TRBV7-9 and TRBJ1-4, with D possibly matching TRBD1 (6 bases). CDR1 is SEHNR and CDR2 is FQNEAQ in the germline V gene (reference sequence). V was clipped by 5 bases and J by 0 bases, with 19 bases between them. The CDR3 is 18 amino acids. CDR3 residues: CASSQWGGRMATNEKLFF. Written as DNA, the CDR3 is TGTGCCAGCAGCCAATGGGGGGGGCGGATGGCAACTAATGAAAAACTGTTTTTT.

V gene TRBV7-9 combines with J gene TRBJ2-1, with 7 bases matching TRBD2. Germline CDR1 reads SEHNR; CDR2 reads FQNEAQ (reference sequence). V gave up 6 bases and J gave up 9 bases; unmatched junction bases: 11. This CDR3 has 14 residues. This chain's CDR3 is CASSWDGGSGEQFF. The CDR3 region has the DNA TGTGCCAGCAGTTGGGACGGCGGGAGCGGTGAGCAGTTCTTC.

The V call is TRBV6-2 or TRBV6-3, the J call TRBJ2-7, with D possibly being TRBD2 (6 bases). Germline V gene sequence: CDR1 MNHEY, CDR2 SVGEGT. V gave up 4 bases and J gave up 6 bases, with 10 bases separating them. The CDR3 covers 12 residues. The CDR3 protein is CASSLAVREQYF. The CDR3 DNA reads TGTGCCAGCAGTTTAGCGGTGCGCGAGCAGTACTTC.

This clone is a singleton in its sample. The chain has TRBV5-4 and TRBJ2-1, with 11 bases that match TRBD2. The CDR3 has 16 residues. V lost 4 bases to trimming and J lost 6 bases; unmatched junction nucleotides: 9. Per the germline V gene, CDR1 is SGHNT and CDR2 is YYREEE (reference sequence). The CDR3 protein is CASSGSGGEGLNEQFF. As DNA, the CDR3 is TGTGCCAGCAGCGGTAGCGGGGGGGAGGGCCTCAATGAGCAGTTCTTC.

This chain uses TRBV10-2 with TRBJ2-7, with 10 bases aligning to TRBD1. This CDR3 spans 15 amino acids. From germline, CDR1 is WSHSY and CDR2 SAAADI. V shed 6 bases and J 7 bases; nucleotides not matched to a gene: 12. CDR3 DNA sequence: TGCGCCAGCAGCGCTGGGACAGGGGCACGATGGGAGCAGTACGTC. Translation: CASSAGTGARWEQYV.

As DNA, the CDR3 is TGTGCCAGCTCACCCCGGAGAGGGACTAGCGGGGACCAAGAGACCCAGTACTTC. Translation gives CASSPRRGTSGDQETQYF. The chain has TRBV18 and TRBJ2-5, with TRBD2 identical over 13 bases. Germline loops: CDR1 KGHSH, CDR2 LQKENI. The CDR3 runs to 18 residues. After removal of 3 bases from V and 0 bases from J, the junction contained 7 bases not matched to a gene.

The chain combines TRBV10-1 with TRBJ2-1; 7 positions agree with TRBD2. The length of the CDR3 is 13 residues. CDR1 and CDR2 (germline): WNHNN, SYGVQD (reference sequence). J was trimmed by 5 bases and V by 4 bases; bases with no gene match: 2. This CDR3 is CASSVGTNNEQFF. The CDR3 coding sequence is TGCGCCAGCAGTGTGGGGACTAACAATGAGCAGTTCTTC.

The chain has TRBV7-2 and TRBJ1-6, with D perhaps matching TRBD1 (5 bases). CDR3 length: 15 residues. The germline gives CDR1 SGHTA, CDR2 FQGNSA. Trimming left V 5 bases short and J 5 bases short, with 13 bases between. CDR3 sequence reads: CASSRITGDNSPLHF. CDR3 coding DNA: TGTGCCAGCAGCCGGATAACGGGGGATAATTCACCCCTCCACTTT.

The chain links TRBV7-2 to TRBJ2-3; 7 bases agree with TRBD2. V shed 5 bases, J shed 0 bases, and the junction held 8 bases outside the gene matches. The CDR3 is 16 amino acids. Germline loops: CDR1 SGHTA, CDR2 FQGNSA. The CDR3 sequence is CASSLNYGGSTDTQYF. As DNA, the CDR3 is TGTGCCAGCAGCCTCAATTACGGGGGGAGCACAGATACGCAGTATTTT.

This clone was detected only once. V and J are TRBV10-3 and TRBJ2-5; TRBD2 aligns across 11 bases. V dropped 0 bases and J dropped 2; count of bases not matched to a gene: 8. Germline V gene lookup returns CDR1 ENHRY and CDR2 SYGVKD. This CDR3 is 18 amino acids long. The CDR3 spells CAISESVAGGPRQETQYF. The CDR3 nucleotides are TGTGCCATCAGTGAGTCAGTAGCGGGGGGGCCCCGGCAAGAGACCCAGTACTTC.

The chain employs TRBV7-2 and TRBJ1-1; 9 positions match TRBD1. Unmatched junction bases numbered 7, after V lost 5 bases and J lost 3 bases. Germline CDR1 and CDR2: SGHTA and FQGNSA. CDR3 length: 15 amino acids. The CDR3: CASSKWTGADTEAFF. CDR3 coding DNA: TGTGCCAGCAGCAAATGGACAGGGGCGGACACTGAAGCTTTCTTT. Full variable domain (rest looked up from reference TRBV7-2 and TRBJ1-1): GAGVSQSPSNKVTEKGKDVELRCDPISGHTALYWYRQSLGQGLEFLIYFQGNSAPDKSGLPSDRFSAERTGGSVSTLTIQRTQQEDSAVYLCASSKWTGADTEAFFGQGTRLTVV.

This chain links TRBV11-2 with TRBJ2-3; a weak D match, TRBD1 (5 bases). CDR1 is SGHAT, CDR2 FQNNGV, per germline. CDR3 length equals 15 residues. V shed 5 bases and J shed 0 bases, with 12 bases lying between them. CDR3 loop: CASSPMTASTDTQYF. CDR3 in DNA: TGTGCCAGCAGCCCTATGACAGCTAGCACAGATACGCAGTATTTT.

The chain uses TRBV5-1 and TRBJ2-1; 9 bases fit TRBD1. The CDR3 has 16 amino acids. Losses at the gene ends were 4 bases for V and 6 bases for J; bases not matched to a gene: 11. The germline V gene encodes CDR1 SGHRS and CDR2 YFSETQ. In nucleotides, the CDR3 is TGCGCCAGCAGCCCGAGAGGGACAGGGCTTCTCAATGAGCAGTTCTTC. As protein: CASSPRGTGLLNEQFF. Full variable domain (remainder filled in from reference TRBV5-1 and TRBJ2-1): KAGVTQTPRYLIKTRGQQVTLSCSPISGHRSVSWYQQTPGQGLQFLFEYFSETQRNKGNFPGRFSGRQFSNSRSEMNVSTLELGDSALYLCASSPRGTGLLNEQFFGPGTRLTVL.

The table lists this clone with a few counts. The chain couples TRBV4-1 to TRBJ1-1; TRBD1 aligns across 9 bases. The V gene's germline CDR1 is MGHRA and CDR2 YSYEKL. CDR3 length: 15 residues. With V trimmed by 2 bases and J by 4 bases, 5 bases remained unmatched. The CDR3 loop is CASSQTGGEGTEAFF. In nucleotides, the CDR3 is TGCGCCAGCAGCCAAACAGGGGGCGAGGGCACTGAAGCTTTCTTT.

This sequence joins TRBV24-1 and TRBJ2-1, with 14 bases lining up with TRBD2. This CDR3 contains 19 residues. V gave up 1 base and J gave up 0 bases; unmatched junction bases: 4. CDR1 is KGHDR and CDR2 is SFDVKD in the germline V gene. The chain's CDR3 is CATSDFLTSGRGSYNEQFF. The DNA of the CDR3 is TGTGCCACCAGTGATTTCTTGACTAGCGGGAGGGGCTCCTACAATGAGCAGTTCTTC.

CDR3 protein: CASSSGTNTGELFF. DNA for the CDR3: TGTGCCAGTAGTAGCGGTACGAACACCGGGGAGCTGTTTTTT. J is TRBJ2-2 and V is TRBV19; D is undetermined. CDR3 length: 14 amino acids. From germline, CDR1 is LNHDA and CDR2 SQIVND (reference sequence). Trimming took 4 bases from V and 0 from J, leaving 6 bases between them. The full variable domain, its missing parts supplied by reference TRBV19 and TRBJ2-2, is DGGITQSPKYLFRKEGQNVTLSCEQNLNHDAMYWYRQDPGQGLRLIYYSQIVNDFQKGDIAEGYSVSREKKESFPLTVTSAQKNPTAFYLCASSSGTNTGELFFGEGSRLTVL.

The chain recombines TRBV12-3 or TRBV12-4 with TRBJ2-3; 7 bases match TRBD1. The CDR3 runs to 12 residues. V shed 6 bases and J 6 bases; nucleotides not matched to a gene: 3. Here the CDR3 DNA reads TGTGCCAGCAGGACAGGGCCCGATACGCAGTATTTT. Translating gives CASRTGPDTQYF.

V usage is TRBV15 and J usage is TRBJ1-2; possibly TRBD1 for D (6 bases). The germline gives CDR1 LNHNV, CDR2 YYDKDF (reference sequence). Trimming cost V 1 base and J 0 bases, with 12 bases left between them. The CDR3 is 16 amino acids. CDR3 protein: CATSRALDRANYGYTF. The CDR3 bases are TGTGCCACCAGCAGAGCCCTGGACAGAGCTAACTATGGCTACACCTTC.

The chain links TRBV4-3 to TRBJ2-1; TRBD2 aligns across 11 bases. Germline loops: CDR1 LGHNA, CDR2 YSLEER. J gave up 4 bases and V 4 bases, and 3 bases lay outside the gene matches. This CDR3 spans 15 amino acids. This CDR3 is CASSPSGGQYNEQFF. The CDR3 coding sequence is TGCGCCAGCAGCCCTAGCGGGGGGCAGTACAATGAGCAGTTCTTC.

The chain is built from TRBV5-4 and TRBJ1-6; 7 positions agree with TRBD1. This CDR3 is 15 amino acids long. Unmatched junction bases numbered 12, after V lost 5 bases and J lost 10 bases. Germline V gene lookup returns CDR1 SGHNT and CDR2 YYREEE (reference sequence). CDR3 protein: CASSQTDRERSPLHF. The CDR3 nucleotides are TGTGCCAGCAGTCAAACAGACAGGGAAAGATCACCCCTCCACTTT.

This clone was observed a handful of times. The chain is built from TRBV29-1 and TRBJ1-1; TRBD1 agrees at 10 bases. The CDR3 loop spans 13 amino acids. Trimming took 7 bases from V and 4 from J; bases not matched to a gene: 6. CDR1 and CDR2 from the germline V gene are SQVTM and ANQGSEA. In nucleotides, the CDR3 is TGCAGCGCCTATCGGACAGGGGGCACTGAAGCTTTCTTT. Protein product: CSAYRTGGTEAFF.